This T cell receptor (beta chain) appears in the sequencing data of a study of blood T cell repertoires in COVID-19. Study overall: T cells, B-cell-depleted T cells, or PBMCs provided the cDNA or gDNA that served as material.

The table came from immunoSEQ multiplex PCR; TCRdb's copy has only in-frame clones and leaves some out. The sample carries roughly 65,000 clones, more than 70% recorded once. Source material: peripheral blood. The origin of this receptor is a woman of 80 years or more with active or convalescent COVID-19.

The CDR3 sequence: CASSLGVSGGATDTQYF. The CDR3 bases are TGTGCCAGCAGCTTAGGGGTGAGCGGGGGGGCAACAGATACGCAGTATTTT. The chain uses TRBV7-2 and TRBJ2-3; 10 bases are a match to TRBD2. This CDR3 comprises 17 residues. From germline, CDR1 is SGHTA and CDR2 FQGNSA. V dropped 1 base and J dropped 3; count of bases not matched to a gene: 7.